A selection of T cell receptor beta chains follows, all from one sample in a study of cytomegalovirus exposure and HLA in healthy donors. The table came from immunoSEQ multiplex PCR; TCRdb's copy has only in-frame clones and leaves some out. The sample contains over 150,000 clones, approximately 78% of which appear only once. Input material: PBMCs. These TCRs come from a woman aged 50 to 60 in good health and CMV-seropositive. Each CDR3 is given with its conserved first and last residue. Fields, in order: CDR3 DNA, CDR3 protein, clone size, V gene, D gene, J gene. D genes are given only for firm matches. Not every row has a clone size; where given, it reads once, few, many or a size class.

TGTGCCAGCAGCTCCGACAGGGTGAACACTGAAGCTTTCTTT	CASSSDRVNTEAFF	.	TRBV11-1	TRBD1	TRBJ1-1
TGTGCCAGCAGTTTAGGCCTAGCGGGAGGGGGCGCCGGGGAGCTGTTTTTT	CASSLGLAGGGAGELFF	.	TRBV28	TRBD2	TRBJ2-2
TGTGCCACCTTCGGACAGGTCCCCTCTGGGGCCAACGTCCTGACTTTC	CATFGQVPSGANVLTF	.	TRBV10-3	TRBD1	TRBJ2-6
TGTGCCAGCAGACCTGGGACTAGCGGGGGGGCCGGTTACGAGCAGTACTTC	CASRPGTSGGAGYEQYF	.	TRBV2	TRBD2	TRBJ2-7
TGTGCCATCAGTGGACTGGGAGGGACCTACGAGCAGTACTTC	CAISGLGGTYEQYF	.	TRBV10-3	TRBD2	TRBJ2-7
TGTGCCAGCAGCGAAGCGGGAGGGCCCGCTGAGCAGTTCTTC	CASSEAGGPAEQFF	.	TRBV7-2	TRBD2	TRBJ2-1
TGTGCCAGCAGTTTTCGGGGGTACTCTGGAAACACCATATATTTT	CASSFRGYSGNTIYF	.	TRBV27	.	TRBJ1-3
.	CASGLAQARQFF	once	TRBV12-5	.	TRBJ2-1
TGCGCCAGCAGCCGGGGACAGGGTTACAATGAGCAGTTCTTC	CASSRGQGYNEQFF	.	TRBV4-1	TRBD1	TRBJ2-1
TGTGCCAGCATGCCCCCGGGTGGGCAGCGGTACGATGAGCAGTTCTTC	CASMPPGGQRYDEQFF	.	TRBV7-2	.	TRBJ2-1
TGTGCCAGCAGGCAGACACCTCTAGGCTACACCTTC	CASRQTPLGYTF	.	TRBV6-6	.	TRBJ1-2
TGTGCCAGTACTACAGGGGGCTATCAGCCCCAGCATTTT	CASTTGGYQPQHF	.	TRBV19	TRBD1	TRBJ1-5
TGTGCCATCAGTTGGACAGGGGACGAGCAGTACTTC	CAISWTGDEQYF	.	TRBV10-3	TRBD1	TRBJ2-7
TGCGCCAGCAGTGAGGGACTAGCGGGGGGCCACGAGCAGTACTTC	CASSEGLAGGHEQYF	.	TRBV10-1	TRBD2	TRBJ2-7
TGCGCCAGCAGTGAGTCGAAAGGGACAGGCTACAATGAGCAGTTCTTC	CASSESKGTGYNEQFF	.	TRBV10-1	TRBD1	TRBJ2-1
TGTGCCAGCAGCTTATGGGCGGGGGGGCCCAACGAGCAGTACTTC	CASSLWAGGPNEQYF	few	TRBV7-2	TRBD2	TRBJ2-7
TGTGCCAGTAGTCTCCAGCCGGGACTAGCACGTGAGCAGTTCTTC	CASSLQPGLAREQFF	.	TRBV19	TRBD2	TRBJ2-1
TGTGCCAGCAGTCGAGCGGAATCCACAGATACGCAGTATTTT	CASSRAESTDTQYF	.	TRBV28	.	TRBJ2-3
TGTGCCAGCAGCCCTACAGGGGGGAACACTGAAGCTTTCTTT	CASSPTGGNTEAFF	.	TRBV5-4	TRBD1	TRBJ1-1
TGTGCCAGCAGAACCGGAGGGGTTGGCTACACCTTC	CASRTGGVGYTF	.	TRBV7-9	.	TRBJ1-2
TGTGCCAGCAGCTGGGCCCCCGTGGCTAATGAAAAACTGTTTTTT	CASSWAPVANEKLFF	.	TRBV2	.	TRBJ1-4
TGTGCCAGCAGCCTGACAGTATTCTCTGGAAACACCATATATTTT	CASSLTVFSGNTIYF	.	TRBV11-1	.	TRBJ1-3
TGTGCCAGTAGGAGGCCCAGGGGCTCTGGGGCCAACGTCCTGACTTTC	CASRRPRGSGANVLTF	once	TRBV19	.	TRBJ2-6
TGTGCCACCTCCGGGGACAGCCAAGAGACCCAGTACTTC	CATSGDSQETQYF	.	TRBV10-3	TRBD1	TRBJ2-5
TGTGCCAGCTCACCAACTAGCGGATCAGATACGCAGTATTTT	CASSPTSGSDTQYF	.	TRBV18	TRBD2	TRBJ2-3
TGTGCCAGCAGTCCGGACAGGGCTGGGGCCAACGGCCTGACTTTC	CASSPDRAGANGLTF	.	TRBV2	TRBD1	TRBJ2-6
TGTGCCAGCAGTGGCGGGAGGTATAACACAGATACGCAGTATTTT	CASSGGRYNTDTQYF	.	TRBV2	TRBD2	TRBJ2-3
TGTGCCAGCTCACCACTTGGGACTAGCGGGGGATTATTGAACACCGGGGAGCTGTTTTTT	CASSPLGTSGGLLNTGELFF	.	TRBV18	TRBD2	TRBJ2-2
TGTGCAAGTCGCTTAGGACAGACTAGCGGGGACCAAGAGACCCAGTACTTC	CASRLGQTSGDQETQYF	few	TRBV12-2	.	TRBJ2-5
TGTGCCACCAAGCCGTCGATGAGCACAGATACGCAGTATTTT	CATKPSMSTDTQYF	.	TRBV19	.	TRBJ2-3
TGTGCCAGCAGTTATACTAGCGGGGGGGCCGGTGAGCAGTTCTTC	CASSYTSGGAGEQFF	.	TRBV27	TRBD2	TRBJ2-1
TGTGCCAGCAGTAAGGGGGGGAGGCCAGAGGACATTCAGTACTTC	CASSKGGRPEDIQYF	once	TRBV27	.	TRBJ2-4
TGTGCCTGGAGCCCATCCACAGACAGGGGCCCCCACGATGAGCAGTACTTC	CAWSPSTDRGPHDEQYF	.	TRBV30	TRBD1	TRBJ2-7
TGTGCCAGCAGTGTCCAACCGAGCTCCTACAATGAGCAGTTCTTC	CASSVQPSSYNEQFF	.	TRBV6-4	.	TRBJ2-1
TGCAGCGTTGAAGTTAATGGAAACACCATATATTTT	CSVEVNGNTIYF	few	TRBV29-1	.	TRBJ1-3
TGCGCCAGCAGGCGGGAAGAGACCCAGTACTTC	CASRREETQYF	once	TRBV5-1	.	TRBJ2-5
TGTGCCAGCAGTGGAACTGGACAGTACAATGAGCAGTTCTTC	CASSGTGQYNEQFF	once	TRBV9	.	TRBJ2-1
TGTGCCAGCAATGGTGGGGCCCTCTCCTACGAGCAGTACTTC	CASNGGALSYEQYF	.	TRBV2	.	TRBJ2-7
TGCGCCAGCAGCCAATCTAGCGGGGGGGCAGCAGATACGCAGTATTTT	CASSQSSGGAADTQYF	.	TRBV4-1	TRBD2	TRBJ2-3
TGTGCCTGGAGACGTAGCGGGAGTTCAGATACGCAGTATTTT	CAWRRSGSSDTQYF	.	TRBV30	TRBD2	TRBJ2-3
TGCGCCAGCAGCTTGGGACTAGCAGGTAACAATGAGCAGTTCTTC	CASSLGLAGNNEQFF	.	TRBV5-1	TRBD2	TRBJ2-1
TGTGCCAGCAGTGAAGAAACAGGTGCCGCCTACGAGCAGTACTTC	CASSEETGAAYEQYF	.	TRBV6-1	.	TRBJ2-7
TGTGCCAGCAGCTCGTCGGCGGGAGAGACCCAGTACTTC	CASSSSAGETQYF	.	TRBV7-9	.	TRBJ2-5
TGTGCCAGCTCACCACCGACAGGGGTCGGGGGCTACACCTTC	CASSPPTGVGGYTF	.	TRBV18	TRBD1	TRBJ1-2
TGCGCCAGCACCCTGGACAGGGCGAACACTGAAGCTTTCTTT	CASTLDRANTEAFF	.	TRBV5-1	TRBD1	TRBJ1-1
TGTGCCACCAGCAGAGGCGGACAGGGCGGAGGGGCAAACACCGGGGAGCTGTTTTTT	CATSRGGQGGGANTGELFF	.	TRBV15	TRBD1	TRBJ2-2
TGTGCCAGCTCCCCGGACAGGGGGCGCGAGCAGTTCTTC	CASSPDRGREQFF	.	TRBV18	TRBD1	TRBJ2-1
TGTGCCAGCAGTTCCCTTAGACAGGGAAGCACAGATACGCAGTATTTT	CASSSLRQGSTDTQYF	.	TRBV28	TRBD1	TRBJ2-3
TGTGCCATCAGTGAGTCGGAGGAAATCTACGAGCAGTACTTC	CAISESEEIYEQYF	.	TRBV10-3	.	TRBJ2-7
TGTGCCAGCAGCCCAGGGTTGGAGGCCAAAAACATTCAGTACTTC	CASSPGLEAKNIQYF	.	TRBV7-8	.	TRBJ2-4
TGTGCCAGCAGCTTGCTGACAGGCGAGGGCTATGGCTACACCTTC	CASSLLTGEGYGYTF	.	TRBV7-9	.	TRBJ1-2
TGTGCCATCAGTGGGACTAGCGGGAGAAAGGGGGATGAGCAGTTCTTC	CAISGTSGRKGDEQFF	.	TRBV10-3	TRBD2	TRBJ2-1
TGCGCCAGCAGCCAAGGAGGGGGGGCAAACACCGGGGAGCTGTTTTTT	CASSQGGGANTGELFF	.	TRBV4-3	.	TRBJ2-2
TGTGCCAGCAGCTTAGGCCGAGCGGGGGGGCCAGAGACCCAGTACTTC	CASSLGRAGGPETQYF	.	TRBV13	TRBD2	TRBJ2-5
TGTGCCAGCAGTTTAGGGGCGGGGACAGGGGGTGCGGAGACCCAGTACTTC	CASSLGAGTGGAETQYF	few	TRBV28	TRBD1	TRBJ2-5